The 9 T cell receptor beta chains below were found in one sample sequenced in a study of HIV-infected patients and healthy controls. All unsorted peripheral T cells were captured because whole blood was used without fractionation. cDNA was made from about 480 ng RNA using alpha and beta constant primers. Alpha and beta chain libraries were made separately by chain-specific third strand synthesis with multiplexing indices. MiXCR, applied by TCRdb to the 5' RACE reads, yields one record per CDR3 protein. The table lists approximately 7,700 distinct CDR3 sequences, about 5.9% of them singletons. Material: blood, obtained before antiretroviral therapy. Source of these receptors: an adult with HIV infection.

Judged by abundance, this clonotype is medium-sized. One end of the junction does not line up with germline, which may come from a read error. This chain joins TRBV6-5 and TRBJ2-3, with 8 bases matching TRBD1. Germline lookup yields CDR1 MNHEY and CDR2 SVGAGI. CDR3 size: 13 residues. In DNA, the CDR3 is TGTGCCAGCAGTTACTCGATGGCAGGGGGCGAGGTTTTT. Its translation: CASSYSMAGGEVF.

The CDR3 here is CASMLRAGSEAFF. Written as DNA, the CDR3 is TGTGCCAGCATGCTCCGGGCAGGCTCTGAAGCTTTCTTT. This chain connects TRBV12-3 or TRBV12-4 to TRBJ1-1; unclear D gene. The CDR3 runs to 13 residues. The V gene lost 7 bases and the J gene lost 6 bases, with 15 bases spanning the gap.

In this sample, this clonotype turned up a few times. This chain uses TRBV6-5 with TRBJ2-3, with D perhaps TRBD1 or TRBD2 (5 bases each). The V end lost 2 bases, the J end lost 8 bases, and 14 bases lay between the germline ends. The CDR3 length is 14 residues. CDR1 is MNHEY, CDR2 SVGAGI, per germline. The chain's CDR3 is CASSYGTNSLTQYF. The DNA of the CDR3 is TGTGCCAGCAGTTACGGGACCAACTCCCTTACGCAGTATTTT.

The gene calls are TRBV7-9 and TRBJ2-7, with 9 positions matching TRBD1. V lost 5 bases and J lost 3; bases outside the gene matches: 14. Germline loops: CDR1 SEHNR, CDR2 FQNEAQ (reference sequence). This CDR3 region has 17 residues. The CDR3 sequence: CASSRLRPGTGHYEQYF. DNA for the CDR3: TGTGCCAGCAGCCGTCTCAGGCCGGGGACAGGGCACTACGAGCAGTACTTC.

This clonotype was picked up many times. The chain carries TRBV27 and TRBJ2-1; no definite D call. CDR3 size: 15 residues. Germline-derived CDR1 and CDR2 are MNHEY and SMNVEV (reference sequence). Trimming took off 6 bases at V and 3 bases at J, with 15 bases between the two ends. Here the CDR3 DNA reads TGTGCCAGCAGGACCATAGGACCGGTCTACAATGAGCAGTTCTTC. Translated: CASRTIGPVYNEQFF.

This clonotype is classed as medium-sized. The chain recombines TRBV3-1 with TRBJ2-1, with 8 bases fitting TRBD1. V lost 3 bases, J lost 8 bases, and 6 bases stayed unmatched. CDR3 length equals 14 residues. In germline, CDR1 is LGHDT, CDR2 YNNKEL (reference sequence). The CDR3 nucleotides are TGTGCCAGCAGCCACAACAGGGGGTGGGATGAGCAGTTCTTC. It is translated as CASSHNRGWDEQFF.

This clonotype is classed as medium-sized. V and J are TRBV5-1 and TRBJ1-1, with D possibly TRBD1 on 5 matching bases. The CDR3 loop spans 17 amino acids. Germline CDR1 and CDR2: SGHRS and YFSETQ. V lost 4 bases and J lost 3, with 22 bases in between. CDR3 sequence: CASSLTGGRTTDTEAFF. CDR3 bases: TGCGCCAGCAGCCTAACCGGGGGACGAACGACGGACACTGAAGCTTTCTTT.

By proportion, this clonotype is medium-sized. The CDR3 DNA is TGTGCCAGCAGCTTAGAGGGGTACGACACTGAAGCTTTCTTT. It translates to CASSLEGYDTEAFF. This chain uses TRBV7-9 with TRBJ1-1; D may be TRBD1 (5 bases). Germline CDR1 reads SEHNR; CDR2 reads FQNEAQ (reference sequence). The V end was cut by 1 base, the J end by 3 bases, with 9 bases between. CDR3 length: 14 residues. The full variable domain, rest sourced from reference TRBV7-9 and TRBJ1-1, is DTGVSQNPRHKITKRGQNVTFRCDPISEHNRLYWYRQTLGQGPEFLTYFQNEAQLEKSRLLSDRFSAERPKGSFSTLEIQRTEQGDSAMYLCASSLEGYDTEAFFGQGTRLTVV.

The chain has TRBV7-9 and TRBJ1-2; D ambiguous. Trimming stripped 3 bases from V and 7 bases from J, with 12 bases between. The CDR3 extends over 13 amino acids. Germline V gene sequence: CDR1 SEHNR, CDR2 FQNEAQ (reference sequence). The CDR3 bases are TGTGCCAGCAGCTTCGCCGGGCTGGCTGGCTACACCTTC. It is translated as CASSFAGLAGYTF. Full variable domain (remainder filled in from reference TRBV7-9 and TRBJ1-2): DTGVSQNPRHKITKRGQNVTFRCDPISEHNRLYWYRQTLGQGPEFLTYFQNEAQLEKSRLLSDRFSAERPKGSFSTLEIQRTEQGDSAMYLCASSFAGLAGYTFGSGTRLTVV.